The 31 T cell receptor beta chains below were found in one sample sequenced in a study of T cell responses to AZD1222 COVID-19 vaccine. Assay: immunoSEQ multiplex PCR; the TCRdb copy retains only in-frame clones and omits some. The sample has over 50,000 clones, 89% seen once. The sequencing used peripheral blood, collected 28 days after the second AZD1222 dose. The source of these receptors is an adult who received the AZD1222 COVID-19 vaccine.

This rearrangement joins TRBV4-2 to TRBJ2-6, with a weak D call TRBD2 (5 bases). V lost 1 base to trimming and J lost 3 bases, with 10 bases between them. There are 16 residues in the CDR3. Looked up from germline, CDR1 is LGHNA and CDR2 is YNFKEQ. DNA for the CDR3: TGTGCCAGCAGCCAAGTTGAGGGTTATGGGGCCAACGTCCTGACTTTC. Residues: CASSQVEGYGANVLTF.

The chain couples TRBV29-1 to TRBJ1-2, with D unresolved. From germline, CDR1 is SQVTM and CDR2 ANQGSEA. CDR3 length equals 14 residues. Trimming shortened V by 5 bases and J by 6 bases, and 19 bases separated the two germline ends. In DNA, the CDR3 is TGCAGCGTTAATGGGCAGAACATGGGCCATGGCTACACCTTC. This translates into CSVNGQNMGHGYTF.

The chain recombines TRBV3-1 (or the pseudogene TRBV3-2) with TRBJ2-7; perhaps TRBD1 as D (6 bases). Trimming pared 2 bases from V and 2 bases from J, leaving 7 bases between. There are 13 residues in the CDR3. Per germline, CDR1 LGHDT and CDR2 YNNKEL (reference sequence). DNA of the CDR3: TGTGCCAGCAGCCAAACAGGGCCCTACGAGCAGTACTTC. Amino acid sequence: CASSQTGPYEQYF.

CDR3 loop: CASFSGSNTGELFF. In nucleotides, the CDR3 is TGCGCCAGTTTTAGCGGGTCGAACACCGGGGAGCTGTTTTTT. The chain joins TRBV5-1 to TRBJ2-2; 7 bases agree with TRBD2. Germline V lookup: CDR1 SGHRS, CDR2 YFSETQ. V trimming: 8 bases; J trimming: 0 bases; junction bases outside the gene matches: 4. CDR3 length: 14 amino acids.

V gene TRBV28 combines with J gene TRBJ1-4; 7 positions match TRBD1. Germline assignment: CDR1 MDHEN and CDR2 SYDVKM. J gave up 4 bases and V 3 bases, and 8 bases lay outside the gene matches. The CDR3 is 16 residues long. CDR3 in DNA: TGTGCCAGCAGTTTCGCGGGACAGAAACATAATGAAAAACTGTTTTTT. Its protein product is CASSFAGQKHNEKLFF.

The CDR3 spells CASSVTGGPYQPQHF. The CDR3 DNA sequence: TGTGCCAGCAGCGTTACAGGGGGACCTTATCAGCCCCAGCATTTT. The V call is TRBV7-2, the J call TRBJ1-5; TRBD1 aligns across 8 bases. The CDR3 has 15 amino acids. V was clipped by 5 bases and J by 5 bases; unmatched bases: 8. The V gene's germline CDR1 is SGHTA and CDR2 FQGNSA. The whole variable domain, remainder taken from reference TRBV7-2 and TRBJ1-5, is GAGVSQSPSNKVTEKGKDVELRCDPISGHTALYWYRQSLGQGLEFLIYFQGNSAPDKSGLPSDRFSAERTGGSVSTLTIQRTQQEDSAVYLCASSVTGGPYQPQHFGDGTRLSIL.

V usage is TRBV6-5 and J usage is TRBJ1-2; 7 bases align to TRBD1. The CDR3 is made up of 15 amino acids. The germline V gene has CDR1 MNHEY and CDR2 SVGAGI. Losses at the gene ends were 3 bases for V and 2 bases for J; bases not matched to a gene: 6. CDR3 nucleotides: TGTGCCAGCAGTTATTTGACAGGGACCAACTATGGCTACACCTTC. Residues: CASSYLTGTNYGYTF.

The J gene is TRBJ1-3, the V gene TRBV15; D might be TRBD1 (6 bases). CDR1 is LNHNV and CDR2 is YYDKDF in the germline V gene (reference sequence). The CDR3 runs 18 residues. The ends were cut back, 2 bases at V and 4 bases at J, with 21 bases in the middle. This CDR3 is CATSRLRATGNSGNTIYF. The CDR3 nucleotides are TGTGCCACCAGCAGACTAAGGGCTACAGGGAATTCAGGAAACACCATATATTTT.

This clone appeared once. V and J are TRBV5-6 and TRBJ2-3; D is uncertain. The CDR3 is 12 residues long. Between the trimmed V and J ends, which lost 4 bases and 2 bases, there was a span of 5 bases. CDR1 SGHDT and CDR2 YYEEEE come from the germline V gene. CDR3 bases: TGTGCCAGCAGCCCCAACACAGATACGCAGTATTTT. Its protein is CASSPNTDTQYF. The variable domain in full, completed from reference TRBV5-6 and TRBJ2-3, reads DAGVTQSPTHLIKTRGQQVTLRCSPKSGHDTVSWYQQALGQGPQFIFQYYEEEERQRGNFPDRFSGHQFPNYSSELNVNALLLGDSALYLCASSPNTDTQYFGPGTRLTVL.

This chain uses TRBV19 with TRBJ2-7; 9 bases match TRBD1. This CDR3 is 15 amino acids long. Germline V gene lookup returns CDR1 LNHDA and CDR2 SQIVND (reference sequence). Trimming cost V 6 bases and J 5 bases; bases outside gene matches: 11. DNA of the CDR3: TGTGCCAGTAGCGAACCCGGGACAGGGAGGAACGAGCAGTACTTC. This translates into CASSEPGTGRNEQYF.

The chain couples TRBV6-2 or TRBV6-3 to TRBJ2-1, with D uncertain. The ends were cut back, 0 bases at V and 8 bases at J, with 14 bases in the middle. The germline V gene has CDR1 MNHEY and CDR2 SVGEGT. The CDR3 consists of 15 residues. CDR3 protein: CASSYSMVAPDEQFF. The CDR3 DNA reads as TGTGCCAGCAGTTACTCGATGGTCGCGCCCGATGAGCAGTTCTTC.

Comments on this clone: The sample holds other DNA sequences that translate to the same CDR3. The chain is built from TRBV24-1 and TRBJ2-3, with 14 bases identical to TRBD2. The ends lost 4 bases at V and 3 bases at J; junction bases unmatched: 5. Per the germline V gene, CDR1 is KGHDR and CDR2 is SFDVKD. The length of the CDR3 is 17 residues. The CDR3 loop is CATSERTSGRSTDTQYF. The DNA of the CDR3 is TGTGCCACCAGTGAAAGGACTAGCGGGAGGTCGACAGATACGCAGTATTTT.

The rearrangement joins TRBV11-3 to TRBJ2-2; perhaps TRBD2 as D (6 bases). V was trimmed by 5 bases and J by 1 base, leaving 11 bases between them. Germline V gives CDR1 SGHNT, CDR2 YENEEA. This CDR3 has 15 amino acids. The CDR3 protein is CASSTASENTGELFF. DNA for the CDR3: TGTGCCAGCAGCACCGCTAGCGAGAACACCGGGGAGCTGTTTTTT.

The chain recombines TRBV7-9 with TRBJ2-2; D unclear. This CDR3 spans 14 amino acids. Deletions cut 8 bases from V and 2 bases from J, with 12 bases between. Germline V gene sequence: CDR1 SEHNR, CDR2 FQNEAQ (reference sequence). The DNA of the CDR3 is TGTGCCAGCGACCGGTCACTAAACACCGGGGAGCTGTTTTTT. Translating it yields CASDRSLNTGELFF.

This sequence joins TRBV4-2 and TRBJ2-1, with a weak D call TRBD2 (6 bases). The length of the CDR3 is 16 residues. V dropped 0 bases and J dropped 5 bases, with 14 bases sitting between them. CDR1 and CDR2 from the germline V gene are LGHNA and YNFKEQ. CDR3 DNA sequence: TGTGCCAGCAGCCAAGAGAGTCTAGCGCCAAACAATGAGCAGTTCTTC. This sequence encodes CASSQESLAPNNEQFF.

J is TRBJ2-1 and V is TRBV11-1; TRBD2 agrees at 8 bases. The V segment lost 2 bases and the J segment 1 base; nucleotides outside the gene matches: 4. The CDR3 has 16 residues. Germline loops: CDR1 SGHAT, CDR2 FQDESV (reference sequence). In nucleotides, the CDR3 is TGTGCCAGCAGCTTACGGGGGGGAGAGTCCTACAATGAGCAGTTCTTC. This translates into CASSLRGGESYNEQFF. The full variable domain, its missing parts supplied by reference TRBV11-1 and TRBJ2-1, is EAEVAQSPRYKITEKSQAVAFWCDPISGHATLYWYRQILGQGPELLVQFQDESVVDDSQLPKDRFSAERLKGVDSTLKIQPAELGDSAMYLCASSLRGGESYNEQFFGPGTRLTVL.

The genes are TRBV21-1 and TRBJ2-7; the D call in the table, TRBD2, was not verified against the DNA. TRBV21-1 is a pseudogene. This CDR3 has 17 residues. The CDR3 bases are TGTGCCAGCAGCAAACCAACCATAGACAGCGGGAGTAGGGTGCAGTACTTC. This translates into CASSKPTIDSGSRVQYF.

V gene TRBV30 combines with J gene TRBJ2-3; a weak D match, TRBD2 (5 bases). The CDR3 is 13 residues long. From germline, CDR1 is GTSNPN and CDR2 SVGIG (reference sequence). The V gene lost 3 bases and the J gene lost 1 base, with 8 bases spanning the gap. This chain's CDR3 is CAWRERGTDTQYF. The CDR3 coding sequence is TGTGCCTGGAGAGAGAGGGGCACAGATACGCAGTATTTT. Full variable domain (remainder filled in from reference TRBV30 and TRBJ2-3): SQTIHQWPATLVQPVGSPLSLECTVEGTSNPNLYWYRQAAGRGLQLLFYSVGIGQISSEVPQNLSASRPQDRQFILSSKKLLLSDSGFYLCAWRERGTDTQYFGPGTRLTVL.

The chain links TRBV5-4 to TRBJ2-1; 7 bases line up with TRBD2. V shed 7 bases, J shed 4 bases, and the junction held 11 bases outside the gene matches. This CDR3 has 15 residues. Germline V CDR1 and CDR2: SGHNT, YYREEE (reference sequence). The chain's CDR3 is CASHAGGSLYNEQFF. The CDR3 DNA reads as TGTGCCAGCCATGCTGGCGGGAGCTTATACAATGAGCAGTTCTTC.

The V call is TRBV7-2, the J call TRBJ2-7; D possibly corresponds to TRBD2 (6 bases). This CDR3 is built from 15 residues. Trimming left V 2 bases short and J 3 bases short, with 14 bases between. CDR1 SGHTA and CDR2 FQGNSA come from the germline V gene. This chain's CDR3 is CASSLRRGPDYEQYF. The CDR3 DNA reads as TGTGCCAGCAGCTTACGGAGGGGACCAGACTACGAGCAGTACTTC.

This clone was counted a single time. The V call is TRBV15, the J call TRBJ1-1, with 10 bases identical to TRBD1. Germline loops: CDR1 LNHNV, CDR2 YYDKDF (reference sequence). V trimming: 5 bases; J trimming: 6 bases; junction bases outside the gene matches: 9. This CDR3 spans 15 amino acids. CDR3 amino acids: CATSGPGTGVAEAFF. The CDR3 nucleotides read TGTGCCACCAGCGGACCCGGGACAGGGGTGGCTGAAGCTTTCTTT.

This clone was counted once. V and J are TRBV27 and TRBJ2-2, with 8 nucleotides matching TRBD2. The germline gives CDR1 MNHEY, CDR2 SMNVEV (reference sequence). The CDR3 spans 13 residues. Trimming removed 9 bases from V and 6 bases from J; junction bases left unmatched: 6. The CDR3 DNA reads TGTGCCAGTCAGACGGGAGGGCCCGGGGAGCTGTTTTTT. It encodes CASQTGGPGELFF.

A single count supports this clone. This chain joins TRBV29-1 and TRBJ1-3, with D possibly being TRBD1 (5 bases). This CDR3 is 13 amino acids long. Germline assignment: CDR1 SQVTM and CDR2 ANQGSEA. V was shortened by 6 bases and J by 6 bases, with 15 bases between the two germline ends. The CDR3 spells CSVRGWGENTIYF. The CDR3 DNA reads TGCAGCGTCCGGGGGTGGGGTGAAAACACCATATATTTT. The full variable domain, with the rest looked up from reference TRBV29-1 and TRBJ1-3, is SAVISQKPSRDICQRGTSLTIQCQVDSQVTMMFWYRQQPGQSLTLIATANQGSEATYESGFVIDKFPISRPNLTFSTLTVSNMSPEDSSIYLCSVRGWGENTIYFGEGSWLTVV.

The chain joins TRBV7-8 to TRBJ2-3; D not resolved. Trimming removed 2 bases from V and 0 bases from J, with 12 bases in between. This CDR3 is 16 amino acids long. Per the germline V gene, CDR1 is SGHVS and CDR2 is FQNEAQ. CDR3 loop: CASSLFVRASTDTQYF. The CDR3 DNA is TGTGCCAGCAGCTTATTTGTCCGGGCTAGCACAGATACGCAGTATTTT.

This clone was detected only once. The V gene is TRBV5-1, the J gene TRBJ1-1, with D uncertain. V was cut by 4 bases and J by 1 base, with 11 bases left in between. The CDR3 contains 14 residues. The V gene's germline CDR1 is SGHRS and CDR2 YFSETQ. CDR3 coding DNA: TGCGCCAGCAGCGTAAATACGGGGAACACTGAAGCTTTCTTT. Amino acid sequence: CASSVNTGNTEAFF.

This chain uses TRBV24-1 with TRBJ2-5; 8 bases match TRBD1. CDR3 size: 17 residues. The V segment lost 0 bases and the J segment 2 bases; nucleotides outside the gene matches: 7. Germline-derived CDR1 and CDR2 are KGHDR and SFDVKD. The CDR3 loop is CATSDLGQGGRQETQYF. DNA of the CDR3: TGTGCCACCAGTGATTTGGGACAGGGAGGTAGACAAGAGACCCAGTACTTC.

The CDR3 sequence is CASSDGLAGAYEQYF. CDR3 coding DNA: TGTGCCAGCAGTGACGGACTAGCGGGGGCCTACGAGCAGTACTTC. The chain combines TRBV6-1 with TRBJ2-7, with TRBD2 matching over 13 bases. This CDR3 spans 15 amino acids. After removal of 3 bases from V and 2 bases from J, the junction contained 1 base not matched to a gene. The germline V gene encodes CDR1 MNHNS and CDR2 SASEGT.

The chain has TRBV19 and TRBJ2-1; possible D gene TRBD1, 6 bases. CDR1 LNHDA and CDR2 SQIVND come from the germline V gene (reference sequence). V gave up 4 bases and J gave up 8 bases, with 15 bases separating them. The CDR3 covers 14 residues. Here the CDR3 reads CASSKGDSLYEQFF. The CDR3 nucleotides read TGTGCCAGTAGTAAGGGGGATTCTCTATATGAGCAGTTCTTC.

The rearrangement links TRBV5-1 to TRBJ1-1, with TRBD1 matching 8 bases. The germline V gene encodes CDR1 SGHRS and CDR2 YFSETQ. Unmatched junction bases numbered 6, after V lost 4 bases and J lost 1 base. The CDR3 runs to 15 residues. CDR3 residues: CASSPSGTGNTEAFF. The DNA of the CDR3 is TGCGCCAGCAGCCCCTCCGGGACAGGGAACACTGAAGCTTTCTTT.

The genes are TRBV6-6 and TRBJ1-6; D gene uncertain. Per germline, CDR1 MNHNY and CDR2 SVGAGI (reference sequence). V was shortened by 2 bases and J by 6 bases, with 5 bases between the two germline ends. CDR3 length: 13 amino acids. CDR3 sequence: CASSYRPNSPLHF. In nucleotides, the CDR3 is TGTGCCAGCAGTTACAGACCTAATTCACCCCTCCACTTT.

The J gene is TRBJ2-1, the V gene TRBV7-6, with D uncertain. Deletions cut 1 base from V and 3 bases from J, with 7 bases between. The CDR3 spans 14 residues. Germline CDR1 and CDR2: SGHVS and FNYEAQ. CDR3 bases: TGTGCCAGCAGCTTAGGTCAGAACTACAATGAGCAGTTCTTC. Amino acid sequence: CASSLGQNYNEQFF.